This entry features one T cell receptor (beta chain) sequence. This record comes from a study of blood T cell repertoires in COVID-19. Repertoires were generated with immunoSEQ multiplex PCR, while TCRdb's copy carries only in-frame clones and drops some. The data show around 65,000 clones, 81% seen once. The CDR3 runs 15 residues. In germline, CDR1 is LGHDT, CDR2 YNNKEL (reference sequence). Trimming pared 4 bases from V and 3 bases from J, leaving 15 bases between. The clonotype originates from a man older than 75 with acute or convalescent COVID-19. The chain uses TRBV3-1 (or the pseudogene TRBV3-2) and TRBJ1-1; no reliable D call. Sequenced sample: peripheral blood. CDR3 nucleotide sequence: TGTGCCAGCAGCCCGTTCGTTGGGCTCGACACTGAAGCTTTCTTT. Translation gives CASSPFVGLDTEAFF.